A selection of T cell receptor beta chains follows, all from one sample in a study of T cell responses to AZD1222 COVID-19 vaccine. The data were produced by immunoSEQ multiplex PCR, yet TCRdb's version contains in-frame clones alone and is incomplete. The data hold roughly 180,000 clones, with 88% observed a single time. The sample consisted of peripheral blood, taken on day 0 of AZD1222 vaccination. These receptors were collected from an adult in good health. Both conserved end residues are part of each CDR3. Fields, in order: clone size, J gene, V gene, D gene, CDR3 protein, CDR3 DNA. A D gene is named only where the DNA matches it firmly. The size field is filled for only some rows; it gives once, few, many or a size class.

clone_size: .
j_call: TRBJ2-1
v_call: TRBV3-1/TRBV3-2
d_call: TRBD2
cdr3_aa: CASSQWTSGRWSSYNEQFF
cdr3_nt: TGTGCCAGCAGCCAGTGGACTAGCGGGAGATGGAGCTCCTACAATGAGCAGTTCTTC

clone_size: .
j_call: TRBJ1-1
v_call: TRBV28
d_call: .
cdr3_aa: CASTRPDGNTEAFF
cdr3_nt: TGTGCCAGTACCCGCCCGGACGGGAACACTGAAGCTTTCTTT

clone_size: .
j_call: TRBJ2-5
v_call: TRBV30
d_call: .
cdr3_aa: CAWSETVGETQYF
cdr3_nt: TGTGCCTGGAGTGAAACGGTTGGGGAGACCCAGTACTTC

clone_size: .
j_call: TRBJ2-1
v_call: TRBV11-2
d_call: TRBD1
cdr3_aa: CASSTGTGSHDEQFF
cdr3_nt: TGTGCCAGCAGCACCGGGACAGGGTCCCACGATGAGCAGTTCTTC

clone_size: .
j_call: TRBJ2-1
v_call: TRBV4-3
d_call: .
cdr3_aa: CASSQEASGTQAGEQFF
cdr3_nt: TGCGCCAGCAGCCAAGAGGCGTCCGGGACCCAAGCAGGTGAGCAGTTCTTC

clone_size: .
j_call: TRBJ2-1
v_call: TRBV6-1
d_call: TRBD2
cdr3_aa: CASSDLSGRGYNEQFF
cdr3_nt: TGTGCCAGCAGTGACCTTAGCGGGAGGGGCTACAATGAGCAGTTCTTC

clone_size: .
j_call: TRBJ2-2
v_call: TRBV9
d_call: .
cdr3_aa: CASSHRDGELFF
cdr3_nt: TGTGCCAGCAGCCACCGGGACGGGGAGCTGTTTTTT

clone_size: .
j_call: TRBJ1-5
v_call: TRBV5-1
d_call: TRBD1
cdr3_aa: CASSSGQGNQPQHF
cdr3_nt: TGCGCCAGCAGCTCGGGACAGGGAAATCAGCCCCAGCATTTT

clone_size: .
j_call: TRBJ1-5
v_call: TRBV28
d_call: TRBD1
cdr3_aa: CASSFGRGLGQPQHF
cdr3_nt: TGTGCCAGCAGTTTCGGGAGGGGGCTAGGGCAGCCCCAGCATTTT

clone_size: .
j_call: TRBJ2-1
v_call: TRBV19
d_call: .
cdr3_aa: CASSTLQGRYEQFF
cdr3_nt: TGTGCCAGTAGTACCCTCCAGGGCAGGTATGAGCAGTTCTTC

clone_size: .
j_call: TRBJ1-2
v_call: TRBV7-2
d_call: .
cdr3_aa: CASRGANYGYTF
cdr3_nt: TGTGCCAGCAGGGGAGCTAACTATGGCTACACCTTC

clone_size: many
j_call: TRBJ2-7
v_call: TRBV5-8
d_call: TRBD1
cdr3_aa: CASSLGQGLTYEQYF
cdr3_nt: TGTGCCAGCAGCTTGGGACAGGGCCTTACCTACGAGCAGTACTTC

clone_size: .
j_call: TRBJ1-2
v_call: TRBV29-1
d_call: .
cdr3_aa: CSAGGRGWDYGYTF
cdr3_nt: TGCAGCGCTGGCGGAAGGGGCTGGGACTATGGCTACACCTTC

clone_size: .
j_call: TRBJ2-1
v_call: TRBV18
d_call: TRBD2
cdr3_aa: CASSPFASGNNEQFF
cdr3_nt: TGTGCCAGCTCACCTTTTGCTAGCGGGAACAATGAGCAGTTCTTC

clone_size: .
j_call: TRBJ1-6
v_call: TRBV30
d_call: .
cdr3_aa: CACHGQENSPLHF
cdr3_nt: TGTGCCTGTCACGGGCAGGAGAATTCACCCCTCCACTTT

clone_size: .
j_call: TRBJ2-6
v_call: TRBV9
d_call: .
cdr3_aa: CASSTPSFGGANVLTF
cdr3_nt: TGTGCCAGCAGCACCCCCTCCTTTGGGGGGGCCAACGTCCTGACTTTC

clone_size: .
j_call: TRBJ1-5
v_call: TRBV28
d_call: TRBD1
cdr3_aa: CASSFRDRGLNQPQHF
cdr3_nt: TGTGCCAGCAGTTTCCGGGACAGGGGGCTGAATCAGCCCCAGCATTTT

clone_size: .
j_call: TRBJ1-1
v_call: TRBV5-4
d_call: TRBD1
cdr3_aa: CASSPGQGARNTEAFF
cdr3_nt: TGTGCCAGCAGCCCAGGACAGGGGGCGCGGAACACTGAAGCTTTCTTT

clone_size: .
j_call: TRBJ2-7
v_call: TRBV10-2
d_call: TRBD2
cdr3_aa: CASSSLAGKFSYEQYF
cdr3_nt: TGCGCCAGCAGTTCCTTAGCGGGAAAGTTCTCCTACGAGCAGTACTTC

clone_size: few
j_call: TRBJ2-2
v_call: TRBV5-4
d_call: TRBD1
cdr3_aa: CASSSDRGGPGTGELFF
cdr3_nt: TGTGCCAGCAGCTCCGACAGGGGGGGCCCGGGGACCGGGGAGCTGTTTTTT

clone_size: .
j_call: TRBJ1-1
v_call: TRBV12-2
d_call: .
cdr3_aa: CASRSMGLDTEAFF
cdr3_nt: TGTGCAAGTCGCTCAATGGGTTTGGACACTGAAGCTTTCTTT

clone_size: .
j_call: TRBJ1-2
v_call: TRBV4-1
d_call: TRBD1
cdr3_aa: CASSQDQGQEGGYTF
cdr3_nt: TGCGCCAGCAGCCAAGATCAGGGACAGGAAGGTGGCTACACCTTC

clone_size: .
j_call: TRBJ2-2
v_call: TRBV5-4
d_call: TRBD2
cdr3_aa: CASSSPMGGVAGDVGELFF
cdr3_nt: TGTGCCAGCAGCTCACCAATGGGTGGAGTAGCGGGAGATGTCGGGGAGCTGTTTTTT

clone_size: once
j_call: TRBJ1-3
v_call: TRBV7-2
d_call: TRBD1
cdr3_aa: CASSSLTGGRSGNTIYF
cdr3_nt: TGTGCCAGCAGCTCGTTGACAGGGGGACGCTCTGGAAACACCATATATTTT

clone_size: .
j_call: TRBJ2-7
v_call: TRBV9
d_call: .
cdr3_aa: CASSAAVGVGEQYF
cdr3_nt: TGTGCCAGCAGCGCCGCGGTGGGGGTGGGAGAGCAGTACTTC

clone_size: .
j_call: TRBJ1-5
v_call: TRBV28
d_call: TRBD1
cdr3_aa: CASRLTGGNQPQHF
cdr3_nt: TGTGCCAGCAGGCTGACAGGGGGGAATCAGCCCCAGCATTTT

clone_size: .
j_call: TRBJ2-2
v_call: TRBV13
d_call: .
cdr3_aa: CASSLRKGELSTGELFF
cdr3_nt: TGTGCCAGCAGCCTTCGGAAGGGGGAATTATCCACCGGGGAGCTGTTTTTT

clone_size: .
j_call: TRBJ1-2
v_call: TRBV6-5
d_call: .
cdr3_aa: CASSLLGSGYGYTF
cdr3_nt: TGTGCCAGCAGCCTACTGGGGAGTGGCTATGGCTACACCTTC

clone_size: .
j_call: TRBJ1-5
v_call: TRBV18
d_call: .
cdr3_aa: CASSQSSGFGQPQHF
cdr3_nt: TGTGCCAGCTCACAGTCGTCGGGTTTCGGGCAGCCCCAGCATTTT

clone_size: .
j_call: TRBJ2-2
v_call: TRBV19
d_call: TRBD2
cdr3_aa: CASSTRLGRGGTGELFF
cdr3_nt: TGTGCCAGTAGTACGCGACTAGGCCGGGGGGGGACCGGGGAGCTGTTTTTT

clone_size: .
j_call: TRBJ2-6
v_call: TRBV4-2
d_call: .
cdr3_aa: CASSQDIAGANVLTF
cdr3_nt: TGTGCCAGCAGCCAAGACATAGCTGGGGCCAACGTCCTGACTTTC

clone_size: .
j_call: TRBJ2-1
v_call: TRBV28
d_call: .
cdr3_aa: CASSLYEQFF
cdr3_nt: TGTGCCAGCAGTTTATACGAGCAGTTCTTC

clone_size: few
j_call: TRBJ1-5
v_call: TRBV7-6
d_call: .
cdr3_aa: CASSPGTGRGNQPQHF
cdr3_nt: TGTGCCAGCAGCCCCGGGACCGGGCGAGGCAATCAGCCCCAGCATTTT

clone_size: once
j_call: TRBJ1-2
v_call: TRBV6-4
d_call: .
cdr3_aa: CASGRDTFYGYTF
cdr3_nt: TGTGCCAGCGGACGGGACACCTTCTATGGCTACACCTTC

clone_size: once
j_call: TRBJ1-6
v_call: TRBV4-2
d_call: .
cdr3_aa: CASSQEHHSYNSPLHF
cdr3_nt: TGTGCCAGCAGCCAAGAGCACCACTCCTATAATTCACCCCTCCACTTT

clone_size: .
j_call: TRBJ2-2
v_call: TRBV9
d_call: TRBD2
cdr3_aa: CASSVGLAGARAGELFF
cdr3_nt: TGTGCCAGCAGCGTCGGACTAGCGGGGGCCCGCGCCGGGGAGCTGTTTTTT

clone_size: .
j_call: TRBJ2-1
v_call: TRBV28
d_call: .
cdr3_aa: CASSPEINYNEQFF
cdr3_nt: TGTGCCAGCAGTCCCGAGATAAACTACAATGAGCAGTTCTTC

clone_size: .
j_call: TRBJ1-2
v_call: TRBV7-2
d_call: .
cdr3_aa: CASSLRAGSGESGYTF
cdr3_nt: TGTGCCAGCAGCTTAAGGGCAGGGTCGGGGGAAAGTGGTTACACCTTC

clone_size: .
j_call: TRBJ2-1
v_call: TRBV9
d_call: .
cdr3_aa: CASAEPRNEQFF
cdr3_nt: TGTGCCAGCGCCGAGCCTAGGAATGAGCAGTTCTTC

clone_size: .
j_call: TRBJ1-2
v_call: TRBV28
d_call: TRBD1
cdr3_aa: CASSLKFGQGNYGYTF
cdr3_nt: TGTGCCAGCAGTTTAAAATTTGGACAGGGGAACTATGGCTACACCTTC

clone_size: .
j_call: TRBJ2-5
v_call: TRBV19
d_call: TRBD2
cdr3_aa: CASRSVAGGQETQYF
cdr3_nt: TGTGCCAGTAGATCCGTAGCGGGAGGGCAAGAGACCCAGTACTTC

clone_size: .
j_call: TRBJ1-1
v_call: TRBV18
d_call: .
cdr3_aa: CASQTRQENTEAFF
cdr3_nt: TGTGCCAGCCAGACTAGACAGGAAAACACTGAAGCTTTCTTT

clone_size: .
j_call: TRBJ2-7
v_call: TRBV3-1/TRBV3-2
d_call: TRBD2
cdr3_aa: CASSQAGGSVYEQYF
cdr3_nt: TGTGCCAGCAGCCAGGCGGGGGGGAGTGTCTACGAGCAGTACTTC

clone_size: few
j_call: TRBJ2-2
v_call: TRBV9
d_call: TRBD2
cdr3_aa: CASSVDPTGGPAGELFF
cdr3_nt: TGTGCCAGCAGCGTAGATCCAACGGGAGGGCCGGCCGGGGAGCTGTTTTTT

clone_size: once
j_call: TRBJ2-2
v_call: TRBV28
d_call: .
cdr3_aa: CASREGNTGELFF
cdr3_nt: TGTGCCAGCAGGGAAGGAAACACCGGGGAGCTGTTTTTT